This T cell receptor (beta chain) was sequenced in a study of blood T cell repertoires in COVID-19. The authors' processing: The authors estimated nucleated cell counts from reference gene primer amplification. Assay used: immunoSEQ multiplex PCR; TCRdb lists only in-frame clones, some missing. Clonal size and the V and J genes are those of that table, whereas D and trimming came from the DNA. The top ten hold roughly 2% of the sample, which has some 70,000 clones, 65% to 85% seen once. CDR3 size: 18 residues. Germline lookup yields CDR1 MNHEY and CDR2 SMNVEV (reference sequence). V dropped 5 bases and J dropped 4; count of bases not matched to a gene: 10.

The chain has TRBV27 and TRBJ2-3; 15 bases map to TRBD2. The clonotype was recovered from a woman between 55 and 75 years old with acute or convalescent COVID-19. The source material was peripheral blood. CDR3 nucleotide sequence: TGTGCCAGCAGTCTCATTTGGACTAGCGGGAGGGCCGCAGATACGCAGTATTTT. Translating it yields CASSLIWTSGRAADTQYF.